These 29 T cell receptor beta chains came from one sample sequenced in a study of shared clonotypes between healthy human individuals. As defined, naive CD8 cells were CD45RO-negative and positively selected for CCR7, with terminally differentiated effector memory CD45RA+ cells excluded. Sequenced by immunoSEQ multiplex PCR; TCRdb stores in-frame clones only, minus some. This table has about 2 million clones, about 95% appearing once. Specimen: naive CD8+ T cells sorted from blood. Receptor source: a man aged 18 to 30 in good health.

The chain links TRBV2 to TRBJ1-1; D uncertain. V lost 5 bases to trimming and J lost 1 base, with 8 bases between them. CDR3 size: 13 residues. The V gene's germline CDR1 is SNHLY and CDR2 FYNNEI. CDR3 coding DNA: TGTGCCAGCAGTTATGCAGGGAACACTGAAGCTTTCTTT. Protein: CASSYAGNTEAFF.

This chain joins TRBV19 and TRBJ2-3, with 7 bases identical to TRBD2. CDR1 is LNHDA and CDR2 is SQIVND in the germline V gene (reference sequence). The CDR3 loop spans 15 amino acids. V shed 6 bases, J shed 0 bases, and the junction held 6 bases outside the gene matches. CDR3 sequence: CASRTSAGSTDTQYF. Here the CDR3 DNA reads TGTGCCAGTAGAACCTCAGCGGGGAGCACAGATACGCAGTATTTT. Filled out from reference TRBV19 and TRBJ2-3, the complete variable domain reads DGGITQSPKYLFRKEGQNVTLSCEQNLNHDAMYWYRQDPGQGLRLIYYSQIVNDFQKGDIAEGYSVSREKKESFPLTVTSAQKNPTAFYLCASRTSAGSTDTQYFGPGTRLTVL.

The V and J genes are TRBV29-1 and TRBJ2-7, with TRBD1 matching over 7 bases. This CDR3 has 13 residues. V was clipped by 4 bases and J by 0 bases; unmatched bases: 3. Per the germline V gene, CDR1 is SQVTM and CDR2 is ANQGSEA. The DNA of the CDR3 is TGCAGCGTTGGAGGGGGCTTCTCCTACGAGCAGTACTTC. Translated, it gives CSVGGGFSYEQYF.

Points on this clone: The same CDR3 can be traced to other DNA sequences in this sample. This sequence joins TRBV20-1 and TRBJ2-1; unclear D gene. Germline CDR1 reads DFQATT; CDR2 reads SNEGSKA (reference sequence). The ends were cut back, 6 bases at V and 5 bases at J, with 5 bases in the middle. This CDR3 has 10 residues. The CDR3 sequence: CSAGDNEQFF. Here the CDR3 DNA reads TGCAGTGCAGGCGACAATGAGCAGTTCTTC.

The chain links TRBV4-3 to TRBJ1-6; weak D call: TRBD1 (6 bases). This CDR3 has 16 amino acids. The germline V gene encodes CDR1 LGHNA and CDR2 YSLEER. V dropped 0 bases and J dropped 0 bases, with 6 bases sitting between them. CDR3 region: CASSQDRGSYNSPLHF. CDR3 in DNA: TGCGCCAGCAGCCAAGACAGGGGCTCCTATAATTCACCCCTCCACTTT.

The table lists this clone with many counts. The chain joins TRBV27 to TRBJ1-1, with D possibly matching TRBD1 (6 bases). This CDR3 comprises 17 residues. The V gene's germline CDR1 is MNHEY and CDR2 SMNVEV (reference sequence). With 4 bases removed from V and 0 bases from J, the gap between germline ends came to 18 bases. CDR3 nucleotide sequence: TGTGCCAGCAGTTCTTTACCCGACAGGCTGATGAACACTGAAGCTTTCTTT. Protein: CASSSLPDRLMNTEAFF.

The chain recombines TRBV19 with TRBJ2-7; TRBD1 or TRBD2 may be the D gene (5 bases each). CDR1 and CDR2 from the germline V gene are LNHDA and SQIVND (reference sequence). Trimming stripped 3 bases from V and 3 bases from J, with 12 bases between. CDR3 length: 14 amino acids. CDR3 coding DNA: TGTGCCAGTAGTATTTCGGGACGGGACTACGAGCAGTACTTC. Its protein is CASSISGRDYEQYF.

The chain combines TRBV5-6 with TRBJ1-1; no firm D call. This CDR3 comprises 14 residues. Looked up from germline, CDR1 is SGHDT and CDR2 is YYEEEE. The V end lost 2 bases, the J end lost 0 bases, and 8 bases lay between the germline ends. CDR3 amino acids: CASSFVFMNTEAFF. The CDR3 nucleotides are TGTGCCAGCAGCTTCGTGTTCATGAACACTGAAGCTTTCTTT.

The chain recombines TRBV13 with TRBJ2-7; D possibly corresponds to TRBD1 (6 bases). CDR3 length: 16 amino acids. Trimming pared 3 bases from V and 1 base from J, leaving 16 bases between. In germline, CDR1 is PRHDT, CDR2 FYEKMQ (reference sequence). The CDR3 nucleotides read TGTGCCAGCAGCTTCCCAACCGGGCAGGGGTCCTACGAGCAGTACTTC. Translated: CASSFPTGQGSYEQYF.

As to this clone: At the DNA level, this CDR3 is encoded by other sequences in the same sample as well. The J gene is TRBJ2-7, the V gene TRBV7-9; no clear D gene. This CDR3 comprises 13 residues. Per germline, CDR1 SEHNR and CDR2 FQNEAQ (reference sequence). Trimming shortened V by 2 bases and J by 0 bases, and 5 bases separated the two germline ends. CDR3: CASSLMGSYEQYF. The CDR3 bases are TGTGCCAGCAGCTTAATGGGCTCCTACGAGCAGTACTTC.

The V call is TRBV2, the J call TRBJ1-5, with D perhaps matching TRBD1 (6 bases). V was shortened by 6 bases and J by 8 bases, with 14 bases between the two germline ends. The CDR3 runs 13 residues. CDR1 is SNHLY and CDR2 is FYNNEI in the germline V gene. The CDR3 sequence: CASSVGGLKPQHF. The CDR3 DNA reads TGTGCCAGCAGCGTGGGGGGGCTGAAGCCCCAGCATTTT.

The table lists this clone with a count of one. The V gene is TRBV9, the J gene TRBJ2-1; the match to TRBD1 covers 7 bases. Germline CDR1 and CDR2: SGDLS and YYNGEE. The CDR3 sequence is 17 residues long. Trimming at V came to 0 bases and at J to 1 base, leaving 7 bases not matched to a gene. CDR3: CASSVGSGTVSYNEQFF. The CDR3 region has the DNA TGTGCCAGCAGCGTAGGGTCCGGGACAGTTTCCTACAATGAGCAGTTCTTC.

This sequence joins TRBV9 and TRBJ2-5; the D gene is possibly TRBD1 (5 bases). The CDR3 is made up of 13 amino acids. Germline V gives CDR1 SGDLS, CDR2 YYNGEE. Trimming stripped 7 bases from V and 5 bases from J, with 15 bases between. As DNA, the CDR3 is TGTGCCAGCCAGGGTGGGCGTGACGAGACCCAGTACTTC. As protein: CASQGGRDETQYF.

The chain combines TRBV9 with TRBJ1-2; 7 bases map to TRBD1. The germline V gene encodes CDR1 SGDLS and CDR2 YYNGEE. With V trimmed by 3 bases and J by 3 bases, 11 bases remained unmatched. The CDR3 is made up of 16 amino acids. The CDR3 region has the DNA TGTGCCAGCAGCGCTAACAGGGGAGGGAATGACTATGGCTACACCTTC. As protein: CASSANRGGNDYGYTF.

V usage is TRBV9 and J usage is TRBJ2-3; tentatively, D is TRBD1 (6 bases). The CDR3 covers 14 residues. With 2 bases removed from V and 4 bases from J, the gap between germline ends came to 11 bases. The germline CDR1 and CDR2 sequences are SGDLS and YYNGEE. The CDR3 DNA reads TGTGCCAGCAGCGTCACAGGGCTGGCAGATACGCAGTATTTT. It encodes CASSVTGLADTQYF.

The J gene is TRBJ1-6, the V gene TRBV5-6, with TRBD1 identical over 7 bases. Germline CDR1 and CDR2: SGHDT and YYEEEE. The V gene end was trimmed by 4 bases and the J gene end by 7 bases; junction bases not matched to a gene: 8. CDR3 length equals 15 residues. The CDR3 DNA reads TGTGCCAGCAGCAACGATGGGACAGAAAATTCACCCCTCCACTTT. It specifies CASSNDGTENSPLHF.

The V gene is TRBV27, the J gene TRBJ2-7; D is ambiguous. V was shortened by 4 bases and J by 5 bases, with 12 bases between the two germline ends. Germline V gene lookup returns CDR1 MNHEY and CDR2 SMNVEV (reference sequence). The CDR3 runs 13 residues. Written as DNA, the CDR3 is TGTGCCAGCAGTTGGGTAGGTTCCCACGAGCAGTACTTC. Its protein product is CASSWVGSHEQYF.

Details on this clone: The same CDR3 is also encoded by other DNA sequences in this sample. CDR3 residues: CASSQEDSGSSYEQYF. CDR3 coding DNA: TGCGCCAGCAGCCAAGAGGATAGCGGGAGCTCCTACGAGCAGTACTTC. The rearrangement links TRBV4-1 to TRBJ2-7, with 9 bases matching TRBD2. The CDR3 contains 16 residues. Losses at the gene ends were 0 bases for V and 0 bases for J; bases not matched to a gene: 3. Germline V lookup: CDR1 MGHRA, CDR2 YSYEKL.

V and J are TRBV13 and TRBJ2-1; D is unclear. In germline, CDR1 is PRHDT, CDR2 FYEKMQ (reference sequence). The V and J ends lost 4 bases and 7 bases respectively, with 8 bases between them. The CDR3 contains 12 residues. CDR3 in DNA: TGTGCCAGCAGCTCGGAATTTAATGAGCAGTTCTTC. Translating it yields CASSSEFNEQFF. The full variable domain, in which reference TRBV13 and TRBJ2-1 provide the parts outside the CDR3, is AAGVIQSPRHLIKEKRETATLKCYPIPRHDTVYWYQQGPGQDPQFLISFYEKMQSDKGSIPDRFSAQQFSDYHSELNMSSLELGDSALYFCASSSEFNEQFFGPGTRLTVL.

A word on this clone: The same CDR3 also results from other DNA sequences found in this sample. The CDR3 nucleotides read TGTGCCAGCAGCTTAGATGGGGGATTCACTGAAGCTTTCTTT. Translated: CASSLDGGFTEAFF. The V and J genes are TRBV7-9 and TRBJ1-1, with a tentative D call TRBD1 (5 bases). The CDR3 consists of 14 residues. Germline CDR1 is SEHNR and CDR2 is FQNEAQ (reference sequence). Trimming cost V 1 base and J 4 bases, with 10 bases left between them.

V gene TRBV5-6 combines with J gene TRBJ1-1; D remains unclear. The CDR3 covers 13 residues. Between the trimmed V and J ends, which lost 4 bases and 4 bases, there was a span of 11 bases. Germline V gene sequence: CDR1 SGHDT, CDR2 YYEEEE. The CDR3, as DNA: TGTGCCAGCAGCCCGATCCCGAGCACTGAAGCTTTCTTT. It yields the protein CASSPIPSTEAFF.

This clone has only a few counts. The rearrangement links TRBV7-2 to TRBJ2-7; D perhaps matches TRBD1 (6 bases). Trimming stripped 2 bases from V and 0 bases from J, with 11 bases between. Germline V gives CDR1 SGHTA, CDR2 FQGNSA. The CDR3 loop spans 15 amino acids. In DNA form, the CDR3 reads TGTGCCAGCAGCTTAACACAGGGAAGCTCCTACGAGCAGTACTTC. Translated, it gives CASSLTQGSSYEQYF.

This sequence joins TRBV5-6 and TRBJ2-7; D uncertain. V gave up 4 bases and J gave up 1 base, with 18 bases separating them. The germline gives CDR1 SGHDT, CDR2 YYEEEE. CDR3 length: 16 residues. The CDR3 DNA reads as TGTGCCAGCAGCCCTGAGATAGGGCTGGAATCCTACGAGCAGTACTTC. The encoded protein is CASSPEIGLESYEQYF.

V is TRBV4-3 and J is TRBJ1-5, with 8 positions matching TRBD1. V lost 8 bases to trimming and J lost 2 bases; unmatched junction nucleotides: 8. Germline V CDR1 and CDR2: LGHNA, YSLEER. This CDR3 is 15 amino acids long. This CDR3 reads CASGPGTGGNQPQHF. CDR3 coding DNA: TGCGCCAGCGGCCCCGGGACAGGAGGCAATCAGCCCCAGCATTTT.

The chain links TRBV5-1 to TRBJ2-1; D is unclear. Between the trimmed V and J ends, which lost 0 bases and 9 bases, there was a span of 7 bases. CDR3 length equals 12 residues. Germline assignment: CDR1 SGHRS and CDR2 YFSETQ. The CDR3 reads CASSLVGVEQFF. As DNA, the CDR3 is TGCGCCAGCAGCTTGGTTGGCGTTGAGCAGTTCTTC. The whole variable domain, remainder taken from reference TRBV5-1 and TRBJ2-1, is KAGVTQTPRYLIKTRGQQVTLSCSPISGHRSVSWYQQTPGQGLQFLFEYFSETQRNKGNFPGRFSGRQFSNSRSEMNVSTLELGDSALYLCASSLVGVEQFFGPGTRLTVL.

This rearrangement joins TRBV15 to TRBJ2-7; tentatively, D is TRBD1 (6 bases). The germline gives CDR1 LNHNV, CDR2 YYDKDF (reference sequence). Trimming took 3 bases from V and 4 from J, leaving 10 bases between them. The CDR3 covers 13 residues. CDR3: CATSSRTEYEQYF. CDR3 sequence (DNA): TGTGCCACCAGCAGTAGGACAGAGTACGAGCAGTACTTC.

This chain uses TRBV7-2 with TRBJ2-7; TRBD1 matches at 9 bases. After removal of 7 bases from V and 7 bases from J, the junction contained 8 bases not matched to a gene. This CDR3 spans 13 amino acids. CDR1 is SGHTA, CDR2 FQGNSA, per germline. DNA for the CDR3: TGTGCCAGCACCCCGGGACAGGGTTGGGAGCAGTACTTC. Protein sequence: CASTPGQGWEQYF.

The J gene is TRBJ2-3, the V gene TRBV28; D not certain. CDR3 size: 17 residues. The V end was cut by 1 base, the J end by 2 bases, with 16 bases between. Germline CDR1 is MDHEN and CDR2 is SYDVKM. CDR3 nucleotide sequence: TGTGCCAGCAGTTTATACGGGTTAGCAGTTAACACAGATACGCAGTATTTT. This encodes CASSLYGLAVNTDTQYF.

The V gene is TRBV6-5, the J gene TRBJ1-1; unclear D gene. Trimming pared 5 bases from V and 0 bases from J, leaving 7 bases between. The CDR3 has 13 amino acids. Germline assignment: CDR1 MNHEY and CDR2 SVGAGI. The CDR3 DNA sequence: TGTGCCAGCAGTCTGGGCATGAACACTGAAGCTTTCTTT. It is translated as CASSLGMNTEAFF.